This is a list of T cell receptor beta chains from one sample in a study. Each CDR3 protein gets one entry after TCRdb re-called the reads with MiXCR. This sample has about 3,500 distinct CDR3 sequences; 9.8% occur once, and the top ten carry about 6%. Sequencing was performed on CD4+ T cells from synovial fluid. The origin of the receptors is a human donor with rheumatoid arthritis. Each CDR3 is given with its conserved first and last residue. Each record gives: CDR3 length, J gene, V gene, D gene, clone size, CDR3 protein, CDR3 DNA. A D gene is named only where the DNA matches it firmly. Rows may omit the clone size; those that give it use once, few, many or a size class.

CDR3 length: 11
J gene: TRBJ2-4
V gene: TRBV2
D gene: -
clone size: large
CDR3 protein: CASSQANIQYF
CDR3 DNA: TGTGCCAGCTCACAGGCAAACATTCAGTACTTC

CDR3 length: 14
J gene: TRBJ2-2
V gene: TRBV5-6
D gene: -
clone size: many
CDR3 protein: CASSSTWRGGELFF
CDR3 DNA: TGTGCCAGCAGCTCAACTTGGAGGGGCGGGGAGCTGTTTTTT

CDR3 length: 12
J gene: TRBJ2-5
V gene: TRBV29-1
D gene: -
clone size: few
CDR3 protein: CSVDPGQETQYF
CDR3 DNA: TGCAGCGTTGACCCGGGGCAAGAGACCCAGTACTTC

CDR3 length: 15
J gene: TRBJ1-6
V gene: TRBV2
D gene: -
clone size: -
CDR3 protein: CAGGTESSYNSPLHF
CDR3 DNA: TGTGCGGGAGGGACCGAAAGCTCCTATAATTCACCCCTCCACTTT

CDR3 length: 14
J gene: TRBJ2-5
V gene: TRBV11-1
D gene: -
clone size: medium-sized
CDR3 protein: CASSLDTYQETQYF
CDR3 DNA: TGTGCCAGCAGCTTAGACACGTACCAAGAGACCCAGTACTTC

CDR3 length: 15
J gene: TRBJ2-3
V gene: TRBV24-1
D gene: -
clone size: -
CDR3 protein: CATRRGGTTGDTQYF
CDR3 DNA: TGTGCCACCAGGAGGGGGGGGACTACGGGAGATACGCAGTATTTT

CDR3 length: 12
J gene: TRBJ1-2
V gene: TRBV20-1
D gene: -
clone size: medium-sized
CDR3 protein: CRGGLQNYGYTF
CDR3 DNA: TGCAGGGGGGGTCTTCAGAACTATGGCTACACCTTC

CDR3 length: 15
J gene: TRBJ2-3
V gene: TRBV7-2
D gene: TRBD2
clone size: medium-sized
CDR3 protein: CASSLVAGSAGTQYF
CDR3 DNA: TGTGCCAGCAGCTTAGTAGCGGGCTCCGCCGGTACGCAGTATTTT

CDR3 length: 20
J gene: TRBJ2-7
V gene: TRBV28
D gene: TRBD2
clone size: medium-sized
CDR3 protein: CASSAIPGASGSLVIDEQYF
CDR3 DNA: TGTGCCAGCAGTGCTATCCCGGGGGCTAGCGGGAGTTTGGTGATCGACGAGCAGTACTTC

CDR3 length: 14
J gene: TRBJ1-2
V gene: TRBV19
D gene: -
clone size: few
CDR3 protein: CASRGTPANYGYTF
CDR3 DNA: TGTGCCAGTAGGGGGACACCCGCTAACTATGGCTACACCTTC

CDR3 length: 13
J gene: TRBJ2-5
V gene: TRBV20-1
D gene: TRBD2
clone size: large
CDR3 protein: CSATRTSDETQYF
CDR3 DNA: TGCAGTGCTACCAGGACTAGCGACGAGACCCAGTACTTC

CDR3 length: 17
J gene: TRBJ1-6
V gene: TRBV5-1
D gene: TRBD1
clone size: -
CDR3 protein: CASSLVNPGQGESPLHF
CDR3 DNA: TGCGCCAGCAGCTTGGTGAACCCGGGACAGGGAGAATCACCCCTCCACTTT

CDR3 length: 12
J gene: TRBJ2-5
V gene: TRBV20-1
D gene: -
clone size: large
CDR3 protein: CSATGTGETQYF
CDR3 DNA: TGCAGTGCTACAGGGACGGGGGAGACCCAGTACTTC

CDR3 length: 15
J gene: TRBJ1-1
V gene: TRBV6-6
D gene: -
clone size: many
CDR3 protein: CASSDQNRVHTEAFF
CDR3 DNA: TGTGCCAGCAGTGACCAAAACAGGGTCCACACTGAAGCTTTCTTT

CDR3 length: 14
J gene: TRBJ2-3
V gene: TRBV7-8
D gene: TRBD2
clone size: large
CDR3 protein: CASSSGTSSGTQYF
CDR3 DNA: TGTGCCAGCAGTTCCGGGACTAGCAGTGGTACGCAGTATTTT

CDR3 length: 14
J gene: TRBJ2-5
V gene: TRBV29-1
D gene: -
clone size: medium-sized
CDR3 protein: CSVGSQALGETQYF
CDR3 DNA: TGCAGCGTTGGGTCGCAGGCCTTAGGGGAGACCCAGTACTTC

CDR3 length: 14
J gene: TRBJ2-3
V gene: TRBV20-1
D gene: -
clone size: medium-sized
CDR3 protein: CSARFQGTTDTQYF
CDR3 DNA: TGCAGTGCTAGATTTCAGGGGACCACAGATACGCAGTATTTT

CDR3 length: 11
J gene: TRBJ2-1
V gene: TRBV6-1
D gene: -
clone size: large
CDR3 protein: CASSDIQAHVF
CDR3 DNA: TGTGCCAGCAGTGACATTCAGGCGCATGTGTTC

CDR3 length: 15
J gene: TRBJ2-1
V gene: TRBV7-2
D gene: -
clone size: medium-sized
CDR3 protein: CASSLAGASYNEQFF
CDR3 DNA: TGTGCCAGCAGCTTAGCGGGAGCGTCCTACAATGAGCAGTTCTTC

CDR3 length: 15
J gene: TRBJ2-7
V gene: TRBV20-1
D gene: TRBD2
clone size: medium-sized
CDR3 protein: CSAPLSSGRAYEQYF
CDR3 DNA: TGCAGTGCCCCCCTGAGTAGCGGGAGGGCCTACGAGCAGTACTTC

CDR3 length: 15
J gene: TRBJ1-1
V gene: TRBV7-2
D gene: -
clone size: medium-sized
CDR3 protein: CASSLVVGAVAEAFF
CDR3 DNA: TGTGCCAGCAGCTTAGTTGTCGGGGCCGTCGCTGAAGCTTTCTTT

CDR3 length: 15
J gene: TRBJ2-7
V gene: TRBV7-9
D gene: TRBD1
clone size: few
CDR3 protein: CASSNPGQNSYEQYF
CDR3 DNA: TGTGCCAGCAGCAACCCGGGACAGAACTCCTACGAGCAGTACTTC

CDR3 length: 15
J gene: TRBJ1-4
V gene: TRBV28
D gene: TRBD1
clone size: many
CDR3 protein: CASSLGDSGEEKLFF
CDR3 DNA: TGTGCCAGCAGTTTAGGGGACAGCGGGGAGGAAAAACTGTTTTTT

CDR3 length: 15
J gene: TRBJ2-7
V gene: TRBV20-1
D gene: -
clone size: -
CDR3 protein: CSLLPGDSGTYEQYF
CDR3 DNA: TGCAGTCTTTTGCCTGGTGATAGCGGTACCTACGAGCAGTACTTC

CDR3 length: 14
J gene: TRBJ2-3
V gene: TRBV10-3
D gene: TRBD2
clone size: few
CDR3 protein: CASSTSGNTDTQYF
CDR3 DNA: TGTGCCTCTTCGACTAGCGGGAACACAGATACGCAGTATTTT

CDR3 length: 13
J gene: TRBJ1-6
V gene: TRBV7-3
D gene: -
clone size: medium-sized
CDR3 protein: CASSITDNSPLHF
CDR3 DNA: TGTGCCAGCAGCATAACAGATAATTCACCCCTCCACTTT

CDR3 length: 14
J gene: TRBJ2-5
V gene: TRBV19
D gene: TRBD1
clone size: medium-sized
CDR3 protein: CASSRQGVQETQYF
CDR3 DNA: TGTGCCAGTAGTCGACAGGGAGTCCAAGAGACCCAGTACTTC